The sequence of this T cell receptor (beta chain) was determined in a study of cytomegalovirus exposure and HLA in healthy donors listed by TCRdb under 2017. General notes on the study: An earlier analysis of approximately 640 of the donors reported about 250 Gb of sequence data and some 100 million unique TCR beta sequences from 150 million to 200 million T cells. The study combined high-throughput TCR immunosequencing, statistical association of individual TCRs with disease status, and machine learning to predict cytomegalovirus infection status. The genetic ancestry cluster associated with self-reported Caucasian donors included 81% of the 398 genotyped donors. An earlier analysis of roughly 600 of the donors used high-throughput TCR beta sequencing to judge whether each TCR beta V gene segment behaved as functional or pseudogenic. Along with the roughly 700-subject first cohort, a separate validation cohort of around 110 different subjects was used. About 330 gigabases of sequencing data and roughly 81 million unique TCR sequences made up an early release that covered 640 HLA-typed donors. A later analysis re-analyzed previously published TCR beta repertoires from several hundred donors and added high-resolution HLA genotyping to study TCR occurrence patterns. Rather than drawing on any new phenotypic data, the later analysis identified candidate immune exposures from TCR beta sequences and the way those sequences occurred across donors. Alongside the repertoire data, information on donor age, sex, ethnicity and CMV serostatus was compiled. The number of typed donors differed by locus: 629-630 for A, B, C, DRB1 and DQB1; some 500 for DQA1; 606 for DPA1; and roughly 450 for DPB1. Genome-wide SNP genotypes for about 55% of the 666 donors were used in a later genetic analysis, which treated that subset as a discovery cohort. HLA typing included class I and class II loci at four-digit resolution. The study profiled the T cell repertoires of about 640 subjects by immunosequencing and related them to cytomegalovirus serostatus. All discovery cohort repertoires had been generated using a single sequencing platform. The study aimed to test whether signatures of past pathogen exposure could be identified by cataloging public T cell receptors. Across 300 to 400 genotyped donors of the cohort, an average of about 220,000 unique TCR beta nucleotide sequences per donor were sequenced, and roughly a sixth of those sequences were non-productive. About five DR-DQ haplotypes were treated as single units for association and clustering because of strong linkage in the cohort. Study-level results and caveats: In an earlier analysis of around 600 of the donors, most TCR beta V segments appeared in productive rearrangements about 87% or about 30% of the time, broadly matching IMGT annotations. Because the 87-base-pair reads could not distinguish some IMGT-functional V segments, including TRBV6-2 and TRBV6-3, those segments were excluded. Sequencing depth was assumed to be roughly uniform across donors in the presence/absence analyses, though that assumption may not hold. A few of the identified cytomegalovirus-associated TCR beta chains were confirmed in vitro to be specific for cytomegalovirus antigens. A later genetic analysis associated a missense DCLRE1C variant with V-gene and J-gene trimming of TCR beta chains, and an independent cohort replicated the association. In a later analysis, most CMV-associated TCR beta chains were found to appear HLA-restricted, with HLA associations seemingly driven largely by CMV exposure. In a later analysis, the rate of TCR association differed among HLA loci, with DRB1 alleles having the most associated TCRs and HLA-C alleles having the fewest. A total of 150 to 200 TCR beta chains were listed by the study as associated with cytomegalovirus. The sequencing pipeline was judged likely to have produced a cluster of highly shared sequence variants as a technical artifact. In both the original and validation cohorts, the classifier was reported to diagnose cytomegalovirus status with high specificity and sensitivity. In a later genetic analysis, fewer N-insertions in productive TCRs were reported among donors in an Asian-associated ancestry cluster than the roughly 700-donor mean. Linkage disequilibrium might explain the correlated functional status among segregating V segments, but an unknown experimental factor could not be excluded. The authors suggested that the approach could potentially be extended to other disease states and immunological phenotypes. A further reported finding was that TCR beta sequences accurately predicted the HLA-A and HLA-B alleles for most subjects in the first cohort. Because some donors lacked HLA typing at each locus, the association tests relied only on the typed subset. Strong co-occurrence of HLA alleles, especially DR and DQ, made assigning TCR associations to individual alleles difficult. In this cohort, only TCR beta chains were sequenced, and detectable features were limited by the absence of alpha or paired-chain data. In a later analysis, about 17,000 TCR beta sequences were associated with specific HLA alleles at a false discovery rate of 0.05. While some public TCRs were present in many individuals, most TCR sequences turned up only very rarely across donors. A later analysis reported that several top co-occurrence clusters appeared linked to parvovirus B19, influenza, CMV and Epstein-Barr virus. In a later analysis, HLA-associated TCR beta chains showed more clonal expansion and lower generation probabilities than non-associated chains that were equally common. For the cohort, immune exposure information was limited to CMV serostatus. Over 15 rarely observed V segments, including chromosome 9 orphons, were excluded from the earlier analysis of approximately 500 of the donors because counts were too low.

In total, roughly 670 healthy bone marrow donors made up the cohort. At the time of sampling, every cohort member was nominally healthy, though immune exposures that went unrecorded were likely present. The donor tested CMV seropositive, placing the donor among the 290 or so seropositive members of the cohort. A peripheral blood sample was collected from each donor, and TCR beta sequencing was performed on peripheral blood mononuclear cells. Genomic DNA was extracted from the blood cell samples with the Qiagen DNeasy Blood Extraction Kit. Reading the germline V gene gives CDR1 SGHTA and CDR2 FQGNSA. Between the V and J ends, shortened by 7 bases and 0 bases respectively, the junction contains 18 bases. The CDR3 holds 16 amino acids from the cysteine to the phenylalanine. The kept DNA is CDR3 alone, 48 bases in frame from the first base. This clone was counted a single time. No antigen is known for it. The record has no base qualities; no much larger clone is one base away.

Receptor libraries were prepared by the immunoSEQ multiplex PCR assay. For the multiplex PCR, a mixture combining 60 forward primers for TCR Vbeta segments and 13 reverse primers for TCR Jbeta segments was used. The CDR3 region of rearranged TCR beta genes was amplified from genomic DNA with a multiplex PCR assay. On the Illumina HiSeq System, the amplified TCR beta libraries were sequenced as 87-base-pair reads. The study's own analysis went as follows. A later analysis tallied around 87 million unique TCR beta chains across the 666 repertoires, and about 12 million of those chains were shared by two or more donors. A nearest-neighbor algorithm error-corrected the raw reads and collapsed the reads into unique sequences, merging closely related sequences to remove PCR and sequencing errors. Alignment of CDR3 sequences to IMGT reference sequences was used to assign V, D and J gene segments. Each retained sequence needed at least a six-nucleotide match to both a V gene segment and a J gene segment. Rearrangements were called productive when the CDR3 lacked stop codons and stayed in frame with V and J; all others were non-productive. CDR3 was defined according to IMGT convention as the region running from the second conserved V-encoded cysteine to the conserved J-encoded phenylalanine. Sequences without an unambiguous match to a single V gene segment were excluded from the earlier analysis of 500 to 700 of the donors. In an earlier analysis of approximately 550 of the donors, V segments were called functional above 56.7% productive rearrangements and were called segregating when the between-donor standard deviation exceeded 5%. To diagnose cytomegalovirus status from the catalog of TCR beta chain sequences, a statistical classification framework was built. A later analysis assigned V and J genes by comparing TCR nucleotide sequences with IMGT/GENE-DB human TR gene sequences. Using the TCRdist pipeline, a later analysis assigned CDR3 sequences along with most-parsimonious VDJ recombination scenarios. In a later analysis, each TCR beta chain was defined by its CDR3 amino acid sequence together with its V-gene family, and reads lacking a unique V-gene family were excluded. A later analysis removed several hundred highly shared, low-generation-probability nucleotide sequences to deal with suspected cross-contamination and a sequencing artifact. A later analysis calculated a clonal expansion index for each public chain from normalized within-repertoire ranks of inferred template counts. In a later analysis, generation probabilities were computed using a VDJ recombination model fitted to out-of-frame rearrangements, and the results were checked against IGoR. A later analysis scored TCR-TCR, TCR-HLA and TCR-CMV co-occurrence with hypergeometric tests, applying a repertoire-size bias correction to TCR pairs. A later analysis estimated false discovery rates by permuting HLA or CMV assignments 20 times. In a later analysis, co-occurring TCRs were grouped using DBSCAN, and TCRdist sequence similarity was added for clustering within HLA-allele-positive subsets. Co-occurrence clustering excluded repertoires with fewer than 30,000 or more than 120,000 public chains, plus five with anomalous nucleotide sharing. Imported from immuneACCESS, the table was reduced by TCRdb to in-frame sequences with V and J called. These copies leave out some clones; in studies compared against another copy, an unresolved V gene accounts for under half, and the cause of the remainder is not known. D and trimming were read from the DNA, whereas the V and J calls and clone size are those reported in that table. The sample table lists over 150,000 clones, 55% to 80% of them with a count of one. Around 4.5% of the sample comes from the top ten.

This TCR was sampled from a woman aged 18-30 years in good health and CMV-seropositive. The chain uses TRBV7-2 and TRBJ1-1; a tentative D call is TRBD1 (6 bases match). Source material: PBMCs. The nucleotide sequence is TGTGCCAGCAATCTAGAACCTGGGGGCGTGAACACTGAAGCTTTCTTT. It is translated as CASNLEPGGVNTEAFF. Extended through the reference TRBV7-2 and TRBJ1-1 proteins, this CDR3 yields the full variable domain: GAGVSQSPSNKVTEKGKDVELRCDPISGHTALYWYRQSLGQGLEFLIYFQGNSAPDKSGLPSDRFSAERTGGSVSTLTIQRTQQEDSAVYLCASNLEPGGVNTEAFFGQGTRLTVV.